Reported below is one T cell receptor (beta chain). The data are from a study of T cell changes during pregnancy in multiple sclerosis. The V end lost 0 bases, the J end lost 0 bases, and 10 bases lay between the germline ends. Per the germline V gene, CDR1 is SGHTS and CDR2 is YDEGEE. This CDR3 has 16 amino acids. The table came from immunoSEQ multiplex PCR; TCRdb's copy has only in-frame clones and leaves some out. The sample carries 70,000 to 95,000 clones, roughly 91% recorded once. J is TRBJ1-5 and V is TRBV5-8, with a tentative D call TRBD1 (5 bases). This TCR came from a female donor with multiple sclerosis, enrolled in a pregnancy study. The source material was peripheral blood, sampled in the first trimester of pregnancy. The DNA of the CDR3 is TGTGCCAGCAGCTTGGACGGGGGAAGTAGCAATCAGCCCCAGCATTTT. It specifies CASSLDGGSSNQPQHF.